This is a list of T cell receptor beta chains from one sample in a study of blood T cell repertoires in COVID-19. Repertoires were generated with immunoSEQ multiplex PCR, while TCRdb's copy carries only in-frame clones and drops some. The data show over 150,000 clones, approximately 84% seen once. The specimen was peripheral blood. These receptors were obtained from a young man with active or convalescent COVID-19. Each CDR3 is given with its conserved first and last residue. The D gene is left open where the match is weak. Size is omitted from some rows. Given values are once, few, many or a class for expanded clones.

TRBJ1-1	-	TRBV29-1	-	CSVEAGVGTEAFF	TGCAGCGTTGAAGCCGGGGTAGGAACTGAAGCTTTCTTT
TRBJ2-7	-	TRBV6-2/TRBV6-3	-	CASSYSGGASYEQYF	TGTGCCAGCAGTTACTCTGGCGGGGCCTCCTACGAGCAGTACTTC
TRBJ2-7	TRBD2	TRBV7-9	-	CASSQGLAGESRTYEQYF	TGTGCCAGCAGCCAGGGACTAGCGGGAGAATCGAGGACTTACGAGCAGTACTTC
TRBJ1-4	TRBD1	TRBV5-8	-	CASSLEGASLGKLFF	TGTGCCAGCAGCTTGGAGGGGGCCAGCCTGGGGAAACTGTTTTTT
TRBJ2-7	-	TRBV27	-	CASSLSTGAYEQYF	TGTGCCAGCAGTTTATCGACGGGGGCCTACGAGCAGTACTTC
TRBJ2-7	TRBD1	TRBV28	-	CASSLGGQGFYEQYF	TGTGCCAGCAGTTTAGGCGGACAGGGGTTCTACGAGCAGTACTTC
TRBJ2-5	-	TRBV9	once	CASSESGRGFGETQYF	TGTGCCAGCAGCGAGAGCGGGCGGGGATTTGGAGAGACCCAGTACTTC
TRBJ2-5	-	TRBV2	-	CASASRATQETQYF	TGTGCCAGCGCTTCGAGGGCCACGCAAGAGACCCAGTACTTC
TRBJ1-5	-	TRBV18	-	CASSPPSGYNQPQHF	TGTGCCAGCTCACCACCCTCAGGGTACAATCAGCCCCAGCATTTT
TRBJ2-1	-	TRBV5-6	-	CASSLARLAYNEQFF	TGTGCCAGCAGCTTGGCACGGCTAGCCTACAATGAGCAGTTCTTC
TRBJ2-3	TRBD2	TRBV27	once	CASRLAGAGDTQYF	TGTGCCAGCAGGCTAGCGGGGGCCGGGGATACGCAGTATTTT
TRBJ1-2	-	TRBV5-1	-	CASSLVESYGYTF	TGCGCCAGCAGCTTGGTGGAGAGCTATGGCTACACCTTC
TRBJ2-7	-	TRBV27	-	CASSLSDSSSYEQYF	TGTGCCAGCAGTTTATCCGACAGTAGCTCCTACGAGCAGTACTTC
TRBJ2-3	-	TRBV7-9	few	CASSLAGPGTDTQYF	TGTGCCAGCAGCTTAGCTGGGCCGGGCACAGATACGCAGTATTTT
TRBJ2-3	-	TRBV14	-	CASSQDVAGAFTDTQYF	TGTGCCAGCAGCCAAGATGTGGCGGGGGCCTTCACAGATACGCAGTATTTT
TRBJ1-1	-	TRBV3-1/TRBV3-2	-	CASRPRQSMNTEAFF	TGTGCCAGCAGGCCTAGACAGAGCATGAACACTGAAGCTTTCTTT
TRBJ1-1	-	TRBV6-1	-	CASSEGAHTEAFF	TGTGCCAGCAGTGAAGGGGCTCACACTGAAGCTTTCTTT
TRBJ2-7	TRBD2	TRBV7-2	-	CASSLEGTTSGYEQYF	TGTGCCAGCAGCTTAGAGGGGACGACTAGCGGCTACGAGCAGTACTTC
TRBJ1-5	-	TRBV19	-	CASSMGPKGSQPQHF	TGTGCCAGTAGTATGGGGCCAAAGGGAAGCCAGCCCCAGCATTTT
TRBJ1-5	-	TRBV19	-	CASRVSRGRVSDQPQHF	TGTGCCAGTAGGGTCAGCAGGGGCCGAGTTAGTGATCAGCCCCAGCATTTT
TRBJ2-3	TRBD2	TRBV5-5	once	CASSSQPSGGGDTQYF	TGTGCCAGCAGCTCCCAACCTAGCGGGGGCGGAGATACGCAGTATTTT
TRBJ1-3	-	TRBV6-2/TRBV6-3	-	CASSQHGPGNTIYF	TGTGCCAGCAGCCAACATGGCCCTGGAAACACCATATATTTT
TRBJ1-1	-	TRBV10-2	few	CASSEWGGKSTEAFF	TGCGCCAGCAGTGAGTGGGGGGGCAAAAGTACTGAAGCTTTCTTT
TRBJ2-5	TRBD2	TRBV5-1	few	CASSLNGGGMQETQYF	TGCGCCAGCAGCTTGAATGGCGGGGGGATGCAAGAGACCCAGTACTTC
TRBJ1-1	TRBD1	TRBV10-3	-	CAISENRGPNTEAFF	TGTGCCATCAGTGAAAACAGGGGGCCGAACACTGAAGCTTTCTTT
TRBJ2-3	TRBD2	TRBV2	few	CASSATSGVGNTQYF	TGTGCCAGCAGTGCGACTAGCGGGGTTGGAAATACGCAGTATTTT
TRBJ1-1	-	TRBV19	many	CASSMGGARNTEAFF	TGTGCCAGTAGTATGGGAGGGGCGAGAAACACTGAAGCTTTCTTT
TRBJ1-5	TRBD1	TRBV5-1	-	CASSLTGVQPQHF	TGCGCCAGCAGCTTAACAGGGGTTCAGCCCCAGCATTTT
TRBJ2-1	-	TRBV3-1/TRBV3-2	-	CASSQEWRGEQFF	TGTGCCAGCAGCCAAGAATGGCGGGGTGAGCAGTTCTTC